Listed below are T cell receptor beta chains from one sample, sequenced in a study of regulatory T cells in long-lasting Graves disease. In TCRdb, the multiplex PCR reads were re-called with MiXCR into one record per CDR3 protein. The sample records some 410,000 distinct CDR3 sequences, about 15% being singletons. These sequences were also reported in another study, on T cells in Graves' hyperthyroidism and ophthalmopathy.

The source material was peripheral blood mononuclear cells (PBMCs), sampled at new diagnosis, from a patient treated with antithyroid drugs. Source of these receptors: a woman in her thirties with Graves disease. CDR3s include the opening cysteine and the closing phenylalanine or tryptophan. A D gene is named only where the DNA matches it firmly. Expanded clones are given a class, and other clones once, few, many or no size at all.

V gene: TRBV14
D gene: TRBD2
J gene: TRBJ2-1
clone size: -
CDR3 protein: CASRGGLAGETYNEQFF
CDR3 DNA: TGTGCCAGCAGGGGGGGACTAGCGGGTGAGACCTACAATGAGCAGTTCTTC

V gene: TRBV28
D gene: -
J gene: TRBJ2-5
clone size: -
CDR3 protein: CASCPAEETQYF
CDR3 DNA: TGTGCCAGCTGTCCGGCGGAAGAGACCCAGTACTTC

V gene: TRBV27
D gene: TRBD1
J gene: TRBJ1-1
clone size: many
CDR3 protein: CASSLRRGAEAFF
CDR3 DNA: TGTGCCAGCAGTTTGCGCAGGGGGGCTGAAGCTTTCTTT

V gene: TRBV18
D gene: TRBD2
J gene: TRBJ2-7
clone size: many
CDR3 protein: CASSPPPSGGRSYEQYF
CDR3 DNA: TGTGCCAGCTCACCACCCCCTAGCGGGGGGCGCTCCTACGAGCAGTACTTC

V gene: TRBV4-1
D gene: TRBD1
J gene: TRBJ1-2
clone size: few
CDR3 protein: CASSQPRQGPAYGYTF
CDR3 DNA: TGCGCCAGCAGCCAGCCCCGACAGGGGCCAGCTTATGGCTACACCTTC

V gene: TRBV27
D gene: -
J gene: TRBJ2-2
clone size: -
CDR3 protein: CASIGRDKPGELFF
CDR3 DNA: TGTGCCAGCATAGGGCGGGACAAACCCGGGGAGCTGTTTTTT

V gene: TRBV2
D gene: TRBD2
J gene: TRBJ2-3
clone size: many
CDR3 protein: CASQSGRAADTQYF
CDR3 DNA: TGTGCCAGCCAGAGCGGGAGGGCCGCAGATACGCAGTATTTT

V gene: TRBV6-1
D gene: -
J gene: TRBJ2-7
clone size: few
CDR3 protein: CASTNPFWDKTYEQYF
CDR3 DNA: TGTGCCAGCACCAACCCCTTTTGGGACAAAACCTACGAGCAGTACTTC

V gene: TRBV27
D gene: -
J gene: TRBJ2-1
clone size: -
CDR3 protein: CASSFKRYNEQFF
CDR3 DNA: TGTGCCAGCAGTTTCAAGAGATACAATGAGCAGTTCTTC

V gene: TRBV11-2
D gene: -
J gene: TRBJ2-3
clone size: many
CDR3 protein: CASNDVVGTDTQYF
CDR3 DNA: TGTGCCAGCAACGACGTGGTGGGCACAGATACGCAGTATTTT

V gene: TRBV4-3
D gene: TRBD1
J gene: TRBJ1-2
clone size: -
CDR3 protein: CASSQDYGQGIGGYTF
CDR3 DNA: TGCGCCAGCAGCCAAGATTACGGACAGGGAATAGGAGGCTACACCTTC

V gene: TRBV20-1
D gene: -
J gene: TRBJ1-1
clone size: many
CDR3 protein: CSAKGQWPYLDTEAFF
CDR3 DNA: TGCAGTGCCAAGGGTCAGTGGCCCTATCTGGACACTGAAGCTTTCTTT

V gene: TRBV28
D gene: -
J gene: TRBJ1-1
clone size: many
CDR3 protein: CASSPLDRNTEAFF
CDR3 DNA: TGTGCCAGCAGTCCCCTGGACAGAAACACTGAAGCTTTCTTT

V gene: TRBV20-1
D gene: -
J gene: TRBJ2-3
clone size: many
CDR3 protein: CSASLGFGTDTQYF
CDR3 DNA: TGCAGTGCTAGTCTGGGCTTCGGCACAGATACGCAGTATTTT

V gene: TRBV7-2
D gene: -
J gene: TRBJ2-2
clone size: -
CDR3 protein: CASSLVDLSHLGELFF
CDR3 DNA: TGTGCCAGCAGCTTAGTGGATCTTAGTCATCTCGGGGAGCTGTTTTTT

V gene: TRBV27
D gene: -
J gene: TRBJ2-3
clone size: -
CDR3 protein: CAVRDSGGGDTQYF
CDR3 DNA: TGTGCCGTCCGGGACTCCGGCGGCGGAGATACGCAGTATTTT

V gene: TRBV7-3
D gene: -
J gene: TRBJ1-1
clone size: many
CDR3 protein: CASSATGTTEAFF
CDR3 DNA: TGTGCCAGCAGCGCCACAGGGACCACTGAAGCTTTCTTT